This is a list of T cell receptor beta chains from one sample in a study of OX40 agonist ivuxolimab in advanced cancers. The protocol was immunoSEQ multiplex PCR, while the TCRdb copy is restricted to in-frame clones and leaves out a portion. This sample has over 55,000 clones, with 80% to 90% found just once. The sequencing used CD4+ or CD8+ T cells sorted from blood, collected in a trial of the OX40 agonist ivuxolimab. All receptors come from an adult with an advanced solid tumor such as melanoma, head and neck, liver or kidney cancer. Each CDR3 is given with its conserved first and last residue. The D gene is left open where the match is weak.

V gene: TRBV29-1; CDR3 length: 11; D gene: NA; J gene: TRBJ1-2; CDR3 protein: CSVAQSYGYTF
V gene: TRBV7-9; CDR3 length: 15; D gene: TRBD2; J gene: TRBJ2-1; CDR3 protein: CASSLLAGGYNEQFF
V gene: TRBV29-1; CDR3 length: 16; D gene: NA; J gene: TRBJ2-1; CDR3 protein: CSVDSPASRPSNEQFF
V gene: TRBV11-1; CDR3 length: 12; D gene: NA; J gene: TRBJ1-2; CDR3 protein: CASSADSYGYTF
V gene: TRBV10-1; CDR3 length: 13; D gene: NA; J gene: TRBJ1-1; CDR3 protein: CASSGAQGLRAFF
V gene: TRBV5-6; CDR3 length: 14; D gene: NA; J gene: TRBJ1-5; CDR3 protein: CASSRSGDGQPQHF
V gene: TRBV4-3; CDR3 length: 14; D gene: NA; J gene: TRBJ2-1; CDR3 protein: CASSQDLGYNEQFF
V gene: TRBV2; CDR3 length: 14; D gene: TRBD1; J gene: TRBJ1-5; CDR3 protein: CASSVVTGRQPQHF
V gene: TRBV5-5; CDR3 length: 11; D gene: NA; J gene: TRBJ1-1; CDR3 protein: CASSSFTEAFF
V gene: TRBV6-1; CDR3 length: 12; D gene: NA; J gene: TRBJ2-1; CDR3 protein: CASTTRYNEQFF
V gene: TRBV7-9; CDR3 length: 15; D gene: NA; J gene: TRBJ2-1; CDR3 protein: CASSLMRGEGNEQFF
V gene: TRBV4-3; CDR3 length: 16; D gene: TRBD2; J gene: TRBJ2-2; CDR3 protein: CASSQDPSGVAGELFF
V gene: TRBV5-1; CDR3 length: 16; D gene: NA; J gene: TRBJ1-3; CDR3 protein: CASSYTQGSSGNTIYF
V gene: TRBV6-5; CDR3 length: 14; D gene: NA; J gene: TRBJ2-3; CDR3 protein: CASSYGRNTDTQYF
V gene: TRBV7-2; CDR3 length: 17; D gene: NA; J gene: TRBJ1-2; CDR3 protein: CASSLLSGLGGVYGYTF
V gene: TRBV11-1; CDR3 length: 14; D gene: NA; J gene: TRBJ2-3; CDR3 protein: CASSLGQDTDTQYF
V gene: TRBV30; CDR3 length: 15; D gene: NA; J gene: TRBJ1-6; CDR3 protein: CAARELSSYNSPLHF
V gene: TRBV11-3; CDR3 length: 16; D gene: TRBD2; J gene: TRBJ2-5; CDR3 protein: CASSLGGGRYQETQYF